The source of this TCR beta chain is a study of CD8+CD57+ T cells in acquired aplastic anemia. This clonotype was recorded once. Patients sequenced had flow cytometry evidence of CD8+CD57+ cell expansion. For CDR3 and TCR beta VDJ profiling, genomic DNA was the template used. TCRdb passed the reads through MiXCR, listing each CDR3 protein once. The repertoire holds roughly 200,000 distinct CDR3 sequences, with about 60% as singletons. The sequenced sample was sorted CD4+, CD8+, or CD8+CD57+ T cells (not recorded which) from PBMCs. This TCR was sampled from a human donor with aplastic anemia.

The CDR3 nucleotides read TGTGCCAGAACGGGGGGGCCTTCAGATACGCAGTATTTT. Translating it yields CARTGGPSDTQYF. This chain connects TRBV2 to TRBJ2-3; TRBD2 matches 8 bases. The J segment lost 4 bases and the V segment lost 9 bases, leaving 6 bases of the junction unmatched. From germline, CDR1 is SNHLY and CDR2 FYNNEI. The CDR3 is 13 amino acids.